The rows below give T cell receptor beta chains drawn from one sample of a study. TCRdb used MiXCR to reprocess the 5' RACE reads, holding one entry per CDR3 protein. Here the sample spans roughly 40,000 distinct CDR3 sequences, around 30% being singletons. The sequencing input was memory CD4+ T cells sorted from a lymph node. The receptors derive from a female donor with breast cancer. CDR3s include the opening cysteine and the closing phenylalanine or tryptophan. Each record gives: V gene, J gene, CDR3 protein.

V: TRBV20-1; J: TRBJ2-3; CDR3: CSGGAGRGSDTQYF
V: TRBV12-3/TRBV12-4; J: TRBJ1-1; CDR3: CASSFGQGRVKPEAFF
V: TRBV10-3; J: TRBJ2-2; CDR3: CAIRPGLENTGELFF
V: TRBV5-1; J: TRBJ2-5; CDR3: CASSLTGLAEQETQYF
V: TRBV20-1; J: TRBJ1-1; CDR3: CSATGTVNTEAFF
V: TRBV6-5; J: TRBJ1-3; CDR3: CASMGLGGNTIYF
V: TRBV4-1; J: TRBJ2-5; CDR3: CASSQGQGGIRGTQYF
V: TRBV27; J: TRBJ2-1; CDR3: CASSFPGQGADEQFF
V: TRBV9; J: TRBJ2-6; CDR3: CASSAQGSGANVLTF
V: TRBV29-1; J: TRBJ2-3; CDR3: CSVYSGESDTQYF
V: TRBV20-1; J: TRBJ2-6; CDR3: CSARDHGGSGANVLTF
V: TRBV25-1; J: TRBJ2-3; CDR3: CASREEYTQYF
V: TRBV7-9; J: TRBJ2-5; CDR3: CASSLADQETQYF
V: TRBV3-1; J: TRBJ2-7; CDR3: CASSGTSLLEQYF
V: TRBV12-3/TRBV12-4; J: TRBJ2-7; CDR3: CASSFLDEQYF
V: TRBV5-1; J: TRBJ1-1; CDR3: CASSLDAGLNTEAFF
V: TRBV4-1; J: TRBJ1-2; CDR3: CASSPGTGGHYGYTF
V: TRBV6-5; J: TRBJ2-7; CDR3: CASSRVGAEAYEQYF
V: TRBV5-1; J: TRBJ2-3; CDR3: CASSFGQIDTQYF
V: TRBV6-1; J: TRBJ2-7; CDR3: CASTRESQQYF
V: TRBV29-1; J: TRBJ2-5; CDR3: CSVKPPGLETQYF
V: TRBV5-1; J: TRBJ2-1; CDR3: CASSAAGTRIFF
V: TRBV5-1; J: TRBJ2-1; CDR3: CASSRANNEQFF
V: TRBV12-3/TRBV12-4; J: TRBJ2-7; CDR3: CASSRVERDAEQYF
V: TRBV12-3/TRBV12-4; J: TRBJ2-7; CDR3: CASSSTAGMDEQYF
V: TRBV7-9; J: TRBJ2-5; CDR3: CATRQGGYQETQYF
V: TRBV6-5; J: TRBJ1-2; CDR3: CASTTQGGYGYTF
V: TRBV12-3/TRBV12-4; J: TRBJ2-1; CDR3: CASSPGRNNEQFF
V: TRBV9; J: TRBJ2-5; CDR3: CASSVGGGQETQYF
V: TRBV27; J: TRBJ1-5; CDR3: CASSLKPPTALNQPQHF
V: TRBV2; J: TRBJ1-4; CDR3: CASSSQNEKLFF
V: TRBV28; J: TRBJ2-5; CDR3: CASSLITETQYF
V: TRBV3-1; J: TRBJ2-2; CDR3: CASRDTGELFF
V: TRBV2; J: TRBJ2-1; CDR3: CASSGGSSYNEQFF
V: TRBV20-1; J: TRBJ1-1; CDR3: CSARPGEGNTEAFF
V: TRBV6-2/TRBV6-3; J: TRBJ2-1; CDR3: CASSWGANNEQFF
V: TRBV4-2; J: TRBJ2-1; CDR3: CASSQDLREGTWNEQFF
V: TRBV27; J: TRBJ2-7; CDR3: CASRGVEYEQYF
V: TRBV30; J: TRBJ1-1; CDR3: CAWGWGTEAFF
V: TRBV11-1; J: TRBJ2-1; CDR3: CASTQGRQGARGEQFF
V: TRBV5-1; J: TRBJ1-2; CDR3: CASSLGEGINYGYTF
V: TRBV12-3/TRBV12-4; J: TRBJ2-3; CDR3: CASGFVRAGGADTQYF
V: TRBV24-1; J: TRBJ2-1; CDR3: CATSAGYNEQFF
V: TRBV4-1; J: TRBJ1-2; CDR3: CASSQGSGDYGYTF
V: TRBV4-1; J: TRBJ1-3; CDR3: CASSQDKKGFNPGNTIYF
V: TRBV7-2; J: TRBJ2-3; CDR3: CASSLTWVADTQYF
V: TRBV27; J: TRBJ2-4; CDR3: CASSGWGGRDIQYF
V: TRBV7-3; J: TRBJ1-1; CDR3: CASSRSPGEAEAFF
V: TRBV10-3; J: TRBJ2-3; CDR3: CAIREPDTPHTDTQYF
V: TRBV12-3/TRBV12-4; J: TRBJ2-1; CDR3: CASSPPGTGSYNEQFF
V: TRBV5-1; J: TRBJ2-2; CDR3: CASSQSEANTGELFF
V: TRBV5-1; J: TRBJ2-1; CDR3: CASSLEFSGTLNEQFF
V: TRBV6-1; J: TRBJ2-5; CDR3: CASSDLGESGETQYF
V: TRBV12-3/TRBV12-4; J: TRBJ2-7; CDR3: CASSFRLAKTSYEQYF
V: TRBV12-3/TRBV12-4; J: TRBJ2-1; CDR3: CASSRTLNEQFF
V: TRBV24-1; J: TRBJ2-5; CDR3: CATSDLGPSGQETQYF
V: TRBV9; J: TRBJ2-5; CDR3: CASSVTEGVETQYF
V: TRBV12-3/TRBV12-4; J: TRBJ2-5; CDR3: CAGSPRQREYETQYF
V: TRBV7-9; J: TRBJ1-1; CDR3: CASSLALFKADEAFF
V: TRBV4-1; J: TRBJ1-1; CDR3: CASGQTGGTGTTEAFF